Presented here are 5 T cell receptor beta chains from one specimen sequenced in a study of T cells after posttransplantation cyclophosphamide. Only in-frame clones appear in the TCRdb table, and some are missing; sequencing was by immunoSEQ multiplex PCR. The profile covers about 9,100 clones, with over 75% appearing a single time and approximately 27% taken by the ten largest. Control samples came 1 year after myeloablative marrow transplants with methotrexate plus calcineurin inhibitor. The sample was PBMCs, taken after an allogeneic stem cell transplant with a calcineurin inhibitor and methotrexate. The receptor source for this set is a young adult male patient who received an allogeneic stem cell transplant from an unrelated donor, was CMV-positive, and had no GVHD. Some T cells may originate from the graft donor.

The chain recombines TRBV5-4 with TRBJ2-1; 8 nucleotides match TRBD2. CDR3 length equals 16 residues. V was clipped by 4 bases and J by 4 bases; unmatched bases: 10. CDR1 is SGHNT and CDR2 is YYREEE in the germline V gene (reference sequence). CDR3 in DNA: TGTGCCAGCAGCCCGGGGGGGGCTAGCGGGTACAATGAGCAGTTCTTC. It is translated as CASSPGGASGYNEQFF.

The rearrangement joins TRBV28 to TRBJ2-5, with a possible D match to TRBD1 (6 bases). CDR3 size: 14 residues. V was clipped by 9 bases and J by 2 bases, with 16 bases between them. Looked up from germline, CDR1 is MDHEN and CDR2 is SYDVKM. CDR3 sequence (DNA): TGTGCCAGTATTACAGGGAATCGGCAAGAGACCCAGTACTTC. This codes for CASITGNRQETQYF.

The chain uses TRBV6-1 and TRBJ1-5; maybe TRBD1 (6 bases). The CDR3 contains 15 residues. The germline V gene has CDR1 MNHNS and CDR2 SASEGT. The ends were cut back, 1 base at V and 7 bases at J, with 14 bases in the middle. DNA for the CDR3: TGTGCCAGCAGTGAAGGAACAGGGCAGTGGCAGCCCCAGCATTTT. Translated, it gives CASSEGTGQWQPQHF.

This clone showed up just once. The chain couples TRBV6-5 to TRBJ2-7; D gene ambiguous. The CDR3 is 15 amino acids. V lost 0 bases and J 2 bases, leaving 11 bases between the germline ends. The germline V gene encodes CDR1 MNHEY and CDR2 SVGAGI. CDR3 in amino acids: CASSYSTWNPYEQYF. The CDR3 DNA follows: TGTGCCAGCAGTTACTCGACTTGGAATCCCTACGAGCAGTACTTC.

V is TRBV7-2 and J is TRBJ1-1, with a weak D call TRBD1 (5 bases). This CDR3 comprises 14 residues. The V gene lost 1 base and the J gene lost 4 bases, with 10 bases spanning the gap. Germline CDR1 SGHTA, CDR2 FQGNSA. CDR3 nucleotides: TGTGCCAGCAGCTTAGAGGGGCGGGGCACTGAAGCTTTCTTT. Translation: CASSLEGRGTEAFF.